This T cell receptor beta chain originates from a study of shared clonotypes between healthy human individuals. The repertoire was sequenced with immunoSEQ multiplex PCR; TCRdb's copy has only in-frame clones and lacks some. Here the sample spans fewer than 650,000 clones, about three quarters being singletons. The V end lost 2 bases, the J end lost 5 bases, and 15 bases lay between the germline ends. Germline V lookup: CDR1 SGHTA, CDR2 FQGTGA. The CDR3 extends over 16 amino acids. Adult donors, all healthy and HIV-negative, had no recent acute infections or vaccinations. The receptor's source is a woman aged 40 to 50 in good health. Some clones in this sample may be carry-over from other donors' samples. The sample taken for sequencing was PBMCs. This chain uses TRBV7-3 with TRBJ2-2; tentatively, D is TRBD1 or TRBD2 (5 bases each). The CDR3 loop is CASSLVGGDRTGELFF. CDR3 bases: TGTGCCAGCAGCTTAGTCGGTGGGGACCGAACCGGGGAGCTGTTTTTT.